This T cell receptor beta chain is drawn from a study of cytomegalovirus exposure and HLA in healthy donors. Study results and limitations: As immune exposure information, only CMV serostatus was available. Researchers catalogued approximately 160 TCR beta chains as cytomegalovirus-associated.

Only a few counts were recorded for this clone. Its antigen is unknown. V was pared by 1 base and J by 3 bases, with 7 bases of the junction left unmatched. The CDR3 is made up of 16 amino acids. Germline V gene lookup returns CDR1 LGHNT and CDR2 FRNRAP. Healthy bone marrow donors made up the cohort. The PCR was carried out with 60 Vbeta primers and 13 Jbeta primers. Sequenced by immunoSEQ multiplex PCR; TCRdb stores in-frame clones only, minus some. The sample includes about 160,000 clones, about 71% of them seen just once. This TCR came from a woman between 40 and 50 years old in good health and CMV-seropositive. The chain combines TRBV12-5 with TRBJ2-7; 9 bases map to TRBD1. The sample taken for sequencing was PBMCs. The CDR3 DNA reads TGTGCTAGTGGTTTGGCACAGGGGGCGAGAGTCTACGAGCAGTACTTC. It translates to CASGLAQGARVYEQYF.